The 10 T cell receptor beta chains reported below all come from one sample, sequenced in a study of CD8 T cells in ankylosing spondylitis. General study findings and limits: What seemed typical of ankylosing spondylitis blood was a TCR beta motif built from several highly homologous variants.

TCRdb passed the 5' RACE reads through MiXCR, listing each CDR3 protein once. The table shows around 480,000 distinct CDR3 sequences, with 17% occurring only once. Their specific antigens are unknown. Sequencing input: blood, either unsorted or a sorted T cell fraction (not recorded which). The receptor set was obtained from a male donor with ankylosing spondylitis.

This clonotype was seen more than once but under ten times. The chain employs TRBV6-2 or TRBV6-3 and TRBJ2-7; D not resolved. Per germline, CDR1 MNHEY and CDR2 SVGEGT. V lost 5 bases, J lost 0 bases, and 11 bases lay in between. CDR3 size: 14 residues. The CDR3 reads CASSKTPTSYEQYF. In DNA form, the CDR3 reads TGTGCCAGCAGTAAGACACCTACCTCCTACGAGCAGTACTTC.

The chain carries TRBV3-1 and TRBJ2-5, with 10 bases matching TRBD2. The V gene's germline CDR1 is LGHDT and CDR2 YNNKEL (reference sequence). After removal of 4 bases from V and 7 bases from J, the junction contained 3 bases not matched to a gene. The CDR3 is 13 residues long. The CDR3 here is CASSPGTSVTQYF. For the CDR3, the DNA is TGTGCCAGCAGCCCTGGGACTAGCGTGACCCAGTACTTC.

The genes are TRBV9 and TRBJ1-1; D call uncertain. V lost 0 bases and J lost 1, with 10 bases in between. Germline lookup yields CDR1 SGDLS and CDR2 YYNGEE. The CDR3 is 15 amino acids. CDR3 nucleotides: TGTGCCAGCAGCGTAGGGAGTACCACGAACACTGAAGCTTTCTTT. Translated: CASSVGSTTNTEAFF.

This clonotype showed up just a few times. The chain is built from TRBV6-1 and TRBJ1-6, with 11 nucleotides matching TRBD1. Germline lookup yields CDR1 MNHNS and CDR2 SASEGT. After removal of 5 bases from V and 9 bases from J, the junction contained 6 bases not matched to a gene. The CDR3 totals 15 residues. CDR3 coding DNA: TGTGCCAGCAGTACGGGGACAGGGGGTATTTCACCCCTCCACTTT. Protein: CASSTGTGGISPLHF.

This rearrangement joins TRBV9 to TRBJ2-5; 8 positions agree with TRBD1. This CDR3 is 14 amino acids long. The V segment lost 6 bases and the J segment 1 base; nucleotides outside the gene matches: 5. Germline CDR1 reads SGDLS; CDR2 reads YYNGEE. This chain's CDR3 is CASNPDRAQETQYF. CDR3 nucleotide sequence: TGTGCCAGCAACCCGGACAGGGCCCAAGAGACCCAGTACTTC. Together with reference TRBV9 and TRBJ2-5, the CDR3 gives the full variable domain: DSGVTQTPKHLITATGQRVTLRCSPRSGDLSVYWYQQSLDQGLQFLIQYYNGEERAKGNILERFSAQQFPDLHSELNLSSLELGDSALYFCASNPDRAQETQYFGPGTRLLVL.

A few counts support this clonotype. This chain joins TRBV5-1 and TRBJ2-6; unclear D gene. The germline gives CDR1 SGHRS, CDR2 YFSETQ. The CDR3 has 16 residues. Trimming took 0 bases from V and 4 from J, leaving 11 bases between them. CDR3 DNA sequence: TGCGCCAGCAGCTTGGCCAACGGCCCGGGGGCCAACGTCCTGACTTTC. It yields the protein CASSLANGPGANVLTF.

This clonotype was counted only a few times. J is TRBJ2-2 and V is TRBV29-1; D ambiguous. The CDR3 contains 13 residues. Trimming shortened V by 5 bases and J by 6 bases, and 13 bases separated the two germline ends. Germline-derived CDR1 and CDR2 are SQVTM and ANQGSEA. Written as DNA, the CDR3 is TGCAGCGTTCGGGTCACCGACGCCGGGGAGCTGTTTTTT. Translating it yields CSVRVTDAGELFF.

There are many counts of this clonotype. The V call is TRBV4-1, the J call TRBJ1-5, with 9 nucleotides matching TRBD1. The CDR3 totals 15 residues. V was clipped by 4 bases and J by 2 bases; unmatched bases: 3. Germline CDR1 MGHRA, CDR2 YSYEKL. The CDR3 loop is CASSRGDRGNQPQHF. The CDR3 coding sequence is TGCGCCAGCAGCCGGGGGGACAGGGGCAATCAGCCCCAGCATTTT.

The chain employs TRBV18 and TRBJ2-5; 7 nucleotides align to TRBD2. The CDR3 covers 14 residues. With 1 base clipped from V and 5 bases from J, the junction kept 4 bases outside the gene matches. Germline CDR1 and CDR2: KGHSH and LQKENI. CDR3 sequence: CASSPRLAEETQYF. CDR3 DNA: TGTGCCAGCTCACCACGGCTAGCGGAGGAGACCCAGTACTTC.

The rearrangement joins TRBV14 to TRBJ2-6, with D perhaps matching TRBD1 (6 bases). Germline CDR1 and CDR2: SGHDN and FVKESK. V was trimmed by 4 bases and J by 0 bases, leaving 13 bases between them. CDR3 length: 17 amino acids. CDR3 DNA sequence: TGTGCCAGCAGCCGAAGGACAGCCGCCTCTGGGGCCAACGTCCTGACTTTC. This gives the protein CASSRRTAASGANVLTF.